The 5 T cell receptor beta chains below all came from one sample that was sequenced in a study of OX40 agonist ivuxolimab in advanced cancers. Some clones are missing from TCRdb's copy, which holds only in-frame ones; the method was immunoSEQ multiplex PCR. Here the sample spans some 75,000 clones, roughly 85% being singletons. Sequences were derived from CD4+ or CD8+ T cells sorted from blood, sampled in a trial of the OX40 agonist ivuxolimab. These TCRs come from an adult with an advanced solid tumor such as melanoma, head and neck, liver or kidney cancer.

The chain joins TRBV18 to TRBJ2-7; maybe TRBD2 (6 bases). CDR3 length: 14 amino acids. With 3 bases removed from V and 2 bases from J, the gap between germline ends came to 11 bases. Germline V lookup: CDR1 KGHSH, CDR2 LQKENI. This CDR3 is CASSPGLLTYEQYF. For the CDR3, the DNA is TGTGCCAGCTCACCGGGACTCCTAACCTACGAGCAGTACTTC.

This clone was seen only once. This chain uses TRBV30 with TRBJ2-7, with TRBD2 as a possible D gene (7 bases). The CDR3 contains 12 residues. Between the trimmed V and J ends, which lost 5 bases and 7 bases, there was a span of 15 bases. Germline loops: CDR1 GTSNPN, CDR2 SVGIG (reference sequence). CDR3 residues: CAWERGAGEQYF. CDR3 coding DNA: TGTGCCTGGGAACGGGGGGCGGGAGAGCAGTACTTC.

This clone was detected only a few times. The rearrangement uses TRBV7-3 and TRBJ2-3, with 7 bases identical to TRBD2. V was pared by 6 bases and J by 1 base, with 7 bases of the junction left unmatched. This CDR3 has 15 amino acids. CDR1 SGHTA and CDR2 FQGTGA come from the germline V gene. This CDR3 is CASSPGGEGTDTQYF. CDR3 bases: TGTGCCAGCAGTCCTGGGGGGGAGGGCACAGATACGCAGTATTTT.

This clone was observed once. This chain connects TRBV5-1 to TRBJ1-2; 10 bases are shared with TRBD1. The CDR3 has 14 residues. Germline CDR1 and CDR2: SGHRS and YFSETQ. The ends lost 3 bases at V and 4 bases at J; junction bases unmatched: 3. The CDR3 loop is CASSSGTGAYGYTF. As DNA, the CDR3 is TGCGCCAGCAGCTCCGGGACAGGGGCCTATGGCTACACCTTC. Full variable domain (outside the CDR3, taken from reference TRBV5-1 and TRBJ1-2): KAGVTQTPRYLIKTRGQQVTLSCSPISGHRSVSWYQQTPGQGLQFLFEYFSETQRNKGNFPGRFSGRQFSNSRSEMNVSTLELGDSALYLCASSSGTGAYGYTFGSGTRLTVV.

The chain combines TRBV5-5 with TRBJ2-7; TRBD2 matches 12 bases. The germline CDR1 and CDR2 sequences are SGHKS and YYEKEE (reference sequence). The ends lost 4 bases at V and 4 bases at J; junction bases unmatched: 6. This CDR3 spans 15 amino acids. CDR3 sequence: CASSLTSGRGYEQYF. The DNA for the CDR3 is TGTGCCAGCAGCCTGACTAGCGGGAGAGGTTACGAGCAGTACTTC.